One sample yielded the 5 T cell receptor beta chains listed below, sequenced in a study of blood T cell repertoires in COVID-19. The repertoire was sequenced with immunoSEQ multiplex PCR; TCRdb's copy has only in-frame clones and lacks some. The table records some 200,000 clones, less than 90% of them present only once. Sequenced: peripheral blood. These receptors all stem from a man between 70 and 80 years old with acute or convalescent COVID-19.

CDR3: CASSLAPGTTYEQYF. The CDR3 DNA reads TGTGCCAGCAGCTTAGCTCCCGGGACTACCTACGAGCAGTACTTC. The V and J genes are TRBV7-6 and TRBJ2-7; 7 bases align to TRBD2. Per the germline V gene, CDR1 is SGHVS and CDR2 is FNYEAQ. J gave up 2 bases and V 0 bases, and 4 bases lay outside the gene matches. This CDR3 has 15 residues.

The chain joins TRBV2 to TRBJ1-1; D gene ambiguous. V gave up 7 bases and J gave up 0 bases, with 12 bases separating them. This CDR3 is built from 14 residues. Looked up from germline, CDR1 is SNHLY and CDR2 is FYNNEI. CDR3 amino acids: CASIRRLLNTEAFF. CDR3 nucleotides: TGTGCCAGCATTCGCAGATTACTGAACACTGAAGCTTTCTTT.

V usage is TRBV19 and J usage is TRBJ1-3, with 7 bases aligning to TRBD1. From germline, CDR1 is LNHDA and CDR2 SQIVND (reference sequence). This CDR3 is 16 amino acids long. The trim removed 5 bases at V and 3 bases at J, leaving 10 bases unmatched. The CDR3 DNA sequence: TGTGCCAGTAGTCCTGCTACCGGGACAGTTGGAAACACCATATATTTT. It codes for CASSPATGTVGNTIYF.

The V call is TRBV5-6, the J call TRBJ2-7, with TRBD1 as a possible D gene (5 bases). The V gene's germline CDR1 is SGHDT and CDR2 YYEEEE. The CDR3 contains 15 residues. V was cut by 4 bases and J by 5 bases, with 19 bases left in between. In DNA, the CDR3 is TGTGCCAGCAGCCAAAGTTCGCGTAGGGGTAACGAGCAGTACTTC. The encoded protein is CASSQSSRRGNEQYF.

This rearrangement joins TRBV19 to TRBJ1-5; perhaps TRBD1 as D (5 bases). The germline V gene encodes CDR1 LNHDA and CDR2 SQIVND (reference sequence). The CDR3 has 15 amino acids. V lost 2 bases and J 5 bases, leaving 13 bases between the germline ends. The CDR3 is CASSIIWGGDQPQHF. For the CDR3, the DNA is TGTGCCAGTAGTATAATTTGGGGGGGTGATCAGCCCCAGCATTTT.